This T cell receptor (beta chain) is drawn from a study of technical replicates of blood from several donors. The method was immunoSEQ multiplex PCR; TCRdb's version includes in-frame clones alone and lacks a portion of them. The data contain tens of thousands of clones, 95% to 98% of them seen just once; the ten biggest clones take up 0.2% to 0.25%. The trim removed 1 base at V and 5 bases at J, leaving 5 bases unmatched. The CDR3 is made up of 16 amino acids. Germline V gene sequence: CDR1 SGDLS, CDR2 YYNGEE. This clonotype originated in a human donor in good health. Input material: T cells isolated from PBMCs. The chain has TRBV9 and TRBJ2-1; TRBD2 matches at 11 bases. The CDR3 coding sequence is TGTGCCAGCAGCGTACTTGGGACTAGCGGAAACAATGAGCAGTTCTTC. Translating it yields CASSVLGTSGNNEQFF.